The sequence of this T cell receptor beta chain was determined in a study of cytomegalovirus exposure and HLA in healthy donors. Whole-study findings and limits: Prior analysis indicated that the majority of TCR beta V segments exhibited productivity approximately 87% or approximately 30% of the time.

Germline assignment: CDR1 SNHLY and CDR2 FYNNEI. This CDR3 comprises 14 residues. V dropped 4 bases and J dropped 7; count of bases not matched to a gene: 7. This clone has more than one count but fewer than ten. The antigen remains unidentified. This PCR relied on a set of 60 Vbeta primers and 13 Jbeta primers. Clones were read by immunoSEQ multiplex PCR, and TCRdb kept only the in-frame ones, dropping some. This table has more than 100,000 clones, about two thirds appearing once. Sequencing was carried out using PBMCs. V usage is TRBV2 and J usage is TRBJ1-5; TRBD1 agrees at 7 bases. This receptor was taken from a woman aged 40 to 50 in good health and CMV-seronegative. CDR3 residues: CASSGPQGGQPQHF. The CDR3 DNA is TGTGCCAGCAGTGGGCCCCAGGGGGGCCAGCCCCAGCATTTT.